The 28 T cell receptor beta chains below come from one sample, sequenced in a study of blood T cell repertoires in COVID-19. The protocol was immunoSEQ multiplex PCR, while the TCRdb copy is restricted to in-frame clones and leaves out a portion. The sample carries 200,000 to 250,000 clones, about 87% recorded once. The specimen was PBMCs or T cells enriched from blood (not recorded which). These receptors all come from a woman in her 30s who had recovered from COVID-19.

In its sample, this clone was seen once. The V call is TRBV11-2, the J call TRBJ2-5; TRBD2 matches at 11 bases. The CDR3 length is 15 residues. Germline V CDR1 and CDR2: SGHAT, FQNNGV. Losses at the gene ends were 2 bases for V and 5 bases for J; bases not matched to a gene: 4. In DNA form, the CDR3 reads TGTGCCAGCAGCTTATGGGTAGCGGGGGGGGAGACCCAGTACTTC. Translation: CASSLWVAGGETQYF.

This chain links TRBV7-3 with TRBJ2-1; 7 nucleotides line up with TRBD2. The CDR3 covers 14 residues. Germline V gives CDR1 SGHTA, CDR2 FQGTGA. The junction had 6 bases not matched to a gene; V was cut back by 5 bases and J by 5 bases. The DNA for the CDR3 is TGTGCCAGCAGCCCCGCCGGGACTAACAATGAGCAGTTCTTC. Encoded protein: CASSPAGTNNEQFF.

The chain has TRBV19 and TRBJ1-2; no reliable D call. The CDR3 runs to 17 residues. V was shortened by 0 bases and J by 3 bases, with 17 bases between the two germline ends. Germline CDR1 reads LNHDA; CDR2 reads SQIVND (reference sequence). In nucleotides, the CDR3 is TGTGCCAGTAGTATAGATCTGGCTTCCCAGATGCACTATGGCTACACCTTC. It yields the protein CASSIDLASQMHYGYTF.

The chain carries TRBV9 and TRBJ2-5; D is uncertain. CDR1 is SGDLS and CDR2 is YYNGEE in the germline V gene. V was pared by 2 bases and J by 5 bases, with 13 bases between. The CDR3 has 14 residues. DNA of the CDR3: TGTGCCAGCAGCGTCCTAGGCGGAAGGGAGACCCAGTACTTC. It codes for CASSVLGGRETQYF.

The rearrangement uses TRBV25-1 and TRBJ2-7; 7 bases match TRBD2. Looked up from germline, CDR1 is MGHDK and CDR2 is SYGVNS. The V and J ends lost 4 bases and 9 bases, in that order; junction bases with no gene match: 6. This CDR3 has 12 amino acids. CDR3: CASSAMGGSQYF. DNA for the CDR3: TGTGCCAGCAGTGCTATGGGGGGGTCGCAGTACTTC.

The count of this clone is one. The chain carries TRBV18 and TRBJ1-5; D possibly corresponds to TRBD1 (6 bases). Germline-derived CDR1 and CDR2 are KGHSH and LQKENI. The CDR3 totals 13 residues. Trimming left V 6 bases short and J 5 bases short, with 11 bases between. The CDR3 coding sequence is TGTGCCAGCTCGAACAGGGTGGATCAGCCCCAGCATTTT. As protein: CASSNRVDQPQHF.

The rearrangement links TRBV29-1 to TRBJ2-3, with D perhaps matching TRBD1 (6 bases). V lost 6 bases to trimming and J lost 5 bases, with 18 bases between them. Germline V gene sequence: CDR1 SQVTM, CDR2 ANQGSEA. There are 14 residues in the CDR3. The CDR3 region has the DNA TGCAGCGTCCTTACAGGGCTCGCTGGAGATACGCAGTATTTT. Translated: CSVLTGLAGDTQYF.

This chain links TRBV7-2 with TRBJ2-5, with 10 bases matching TRBD2. The CDR3 totals 15 residues. Germline V gives CDR1 SGHTA, CDR2 FQGNSA. The V segment lost 4 bases and the J segment 3 bases; nucleotides outside the gene matches: 5. The CDR3 region is CASSSPLAGEETQYF. The CDR3 DNA sequence: TGTGCCAGCAGCTCCCCTCTAGCGGGGGAAGAGACCCAGTACTTC.

The chain couples TRBV5-4 to TRBJ1-2, with 8 bases matching TRBD1. Looked up from germline, CDR1 is SGHNT and CDR2 is YYREEE (reference sequence). The CDR3 is 19 residues long. With V trimmed by 0 bases and J by 8 bases, 21 bases remained unmatched. The CDR3 here is CASSLVNRQGAKGGGGYTF. The CDR3 nucleotides are TGTGCCAGCAGCTTGGTAAATCGGCAGGGGGCGAAGGGCGGCGGGGGCTACACCTTC.

This clone was picked up one time. This chain links TRBV5-6 with TRBJ2-1, with D hard to call. The germline V gene encodes CDR1 SGHDT and CDR2 YYEEEE. Trimming took 3 bases from V and 0 from J, leaving 10 bases between them. The CDR3 is 15 amino acids. As DNA, the CDR3 is TGTGCCAGCAGCTCCTTGAGATACTCCTACAATGAGCAGTTCTTC. This sequence encodes CASSSLRYSYNEQFF.

The CDR3 loop reads CASSLGEGIGQPQHF. Written as DNA, the CDR3 is TGTGCCAGCAGCTTAGGCGAGGGCATAGGACAGCCCCAGCATTTT. The gene calls are TRBV7-9 and TRBJ1-5, with D unresolved. The CDR3 loop spans 15 amino acids. The ends were cut back, 1 base at V and 7 bases at J, with 14 bases in the middle. Germline assignment: CDR1 SEHNR and CDR2 FQNEAQ (reference sequence).

The chain carries TRBV3-1 (or the pseudogene TRBV3-2) and TRBJ2-1, with D hard to call. The CDR3 extends over 14 amino acids. In germline, CDR1 is LGHDT, CDR2 YNNKEL (reference sequence). V lost 0 bases and J lost 8, with 11 bases in between. CDR3 in amino acids: CASSQDTRSHEQFF. The CDR3 coding sequence is TGTGCCAGCAGCCAAGATACCAGGTCCCATGAGCAGTTCTTC.

V gene TRBV5-4 combines with J gene TRBJ2-7, with 7 positions matching TRBD1. V shed 4 bases, J shed 2 bases, and the junction held 9 bases outside the gene matches. Germline CDR1 SGHNT, CDR2 YYREEE (reference sequence). This CDR3 comprises 15 residues. The CDR3 coding sequence is TGTGCCAGCAGCGTCAGCCGGGACAGCGCCTACGAGCAGTACTTC. Residues: CASSVSRDSAYEQYF.

The gene calls are TRBV6-5 and TRBJ1-1; weak D call: TRBD1 (5 bases). Germline lookup yields CDR1 MNHEY and CDR2 SVGAGI. V was pared by 6 bases and J by 4 bases, with 12 bases between. The CDR3 loop spans 13 amino acids. Written as DNA, the CDR3 is TGTGCCAGCAGCAGGGTAAGGAGCACTGAAGCTTTCTTT. Its translation is CASSRVRSTEAFF.

The chain employs TRBV7-8 and TRBJ1-3; maybe TRBD1 (6 bases). In germline, CDR1 is SGHVS, CDR2 FQNEAQ. The CDR3 consists of 16 residues. V was shortened by 1 base and J by 2 bases, with 12 bases between the two germline ends. CDR3 region: CASSLGGHRAGNTIYF. CDR3 nucleotides: TGTGCCAGCAGCTTAGGGGGCCACAGGGCTGGAAACACCATATATTTT. Drawing the rest from reference TRBV7-8 and TRBJ1-3, the complete variable domain is GAGVSQSPRYKVAKRGQDVALRCDPISGHVSLFWYQQALGQGPEFLTYFQNEAQLDKSGLPSDRFFAERPEGSVSTLKIQRTQQEDSAVYLCASSLGGHRAGNTIYFGEGSWLTVV.

The V and J genes are TRBV4-3 and TRBJ1-3; TRBD1 agrees at 7 bases. This CDR3 spans 17 amino acids. The V gene end was trimmed by 4 bases and the J gene end by 0 bases; junction bases not matched to a gene: 9. The germline CDR1 and CDR2 sequences are LGHNA and YSLEER. CDR3 nucleotide sequence: TGCGCCAGCAGCCTACTCAAGGGGGCGAGCTCTGGAAACACCATATATTTT. Translated, it gives CASSLLKGASSGNTIYF.

The J gene is TRBJ1-2, the V gene TRBV3-1 (or the pseudogene TRBV3-2); maybe TRBD1 (6 bases). Trimming cost V 1 base and J 8 bases, with 17 bases left between them. This CDR3 has 15 residues. The germline V gene encodes CDR1 LGHDT and CDR2 YNNKEL (reference sequence). CDR3 region: CASSQVSRGGRGYTF. CDR3 bases: TGTGCCAGCAGCCAAGTCTCCAGGGGAGGGCGAGGCTACACCTTC.

The CDR3: CASSLNPGQSAFF. The CDR3 bases are TGTGCCAGCAGTTTAAACCCTGGGCAATCAGCTTTCTTT. The V gene is TRBV28, the J gene TRBJ1-1; no reliable D call. This CDR3 has 13 residues. V lost 2 bases, J lost 10 bases, and 14 bases lay in between. Germline CDR1 MDHEN, CDR2 SYDVKM.

The chain has TRBV24-1 and TRBJ2-3; 10 nucleotides agree with TRBD1. This CDR3 contains 16 residues. Germline loops: CDR1 KGHDR, CDR2 SFDVKD. V shed 6 bases and J 8 bases; nucleotides not matched to a gene: 13. CDR3 amino acids: CATSLGAGQGSGTQYF. In DNA, the CDR3 is TGTGCCACCAGTCTAGGGGCGGGACAGGGGTCGGGTACGCAGTATTTT.

The chain uses TRBV25-1 and TRBJ1-2, with 11 bases that match TRBD1. Germline-derived CDR1 and CDR2 are MGHDK and SYGVNS. CDR3 length: 17 residues. V dropped 2 bases and J dropped 5; count of bases not matched to a gene: 10. CDR3 in amino acids: CASSEGTGGGFVYGYTF. The CDR3 DNA reads TGTGCCAGCAGTGAAGGGACAGGGGGAGGGTTTGTATATGGCTACACCTTC.

This clone turned up a few times. This chain links TRBV4-1 with TRBJ2-1; tentatively, D is TRBD2 (5 bases). The CDR3 runs 15 residues. Trimming took 2 bases from V and 4 from J, leaving 12 bases between them. CDR1 is MGHRA, CDR2 YSYEKL, per germline. Here the CDR3 DNA reads TGCGCCAGCAGCCAACCCCTTCGGAGGTACAATGAGCAGTTCTTC. Translating gives CASSQPLRRYNEQFF.

This clone was counted only a few times. The CDR3 sequence: CASSTGQVVDSPLHF. As DNA, the CDR3 is TGTGCCAGCTCAACGGGACAGGTAGTGGATTCACCCCTCCACTTT. The genes are TRBV18 and TRBJ1-6, with TRBD1 matching 8 bases. Trimming cost V 5 bases and J 8 bases; bases outside gene matches: 8. This CDR3 spans 15 amino acids. Germline CDR1 reads KGHSH; CDR2 reads LQKENI.

This chain uses TRBV7-2 with TRBJ2-3; tentative D call: TRBD1 (6 bases). Between the trimmed V and J ends, which lost 5 bases and 4 bases, there was a span of 16 bases. CDR3 size: 15 residues. The germline V gene has CDR1 SGHTA and CDR2 FQGNSA. The CDR3 coding sequence is TGTGCCAGCAGCCCCACAGGGATCTATGCAGATACGCAGTATTTT. It codes for CASSPTGIYADTQYF.

The gene calls are TRBV14 and TRBJ2-7; 8 positions match TRBD1. After removal of 6 bases from V and 1 base from J, the junction contained 8 bases not matched to a gene. The germline V gene encodes CDR1 SGHDN and CDR2 FVKESK. The CDR3 covers 15 residues. Here the CDR3 DNA reads TGTGCCAGCAGATCTGGGGACAGGCCTTCCTACGAGCAGTACTTC. This translates into CASRSGDRPSYEQYF.

This clone was seen a few times. The gene calls are TRBV6-5 and TRBJ2-7; weak D call: TRBD1 (7 bases). This CDR3 contains 11 residues. Trimming removed 10 bases from V and 6 bases from J, with 13 bases in between. CDR1 MNHEY and CDR2 SVGAGI come from the germline V gene. The CDR3 is CATHQGGEQYF. As DNA, the CDR3 is TGTGCCACCCACCAGGGGGGCGAGCAGTACTTC.

The J gene is TRBJ2-3, the V gene TRBV23-1, with 7 nucleotides matching TRBD1. TRBV23-1 is reported as an ORF; its role is uncertain. The V gene end was trimmed by 5 bases and the J gene end by 2 bases; junction bases not matched to a gene: 10. This CDR3 is built from 16 residues. The CDR3: CASSGNRDRDTDTQYF. CDR3 sequence (DNA): TGCGCCAGCAGTGGCAACCGGGACAGAGACACAGATACGCAGTATTTT.

This chain connects TRBV7-3 to TRBJ1-1, with a tentative D call TRBD1 (5 bases). Per the germline V gene, CDR1 is SGHTA and CDR2 is FQGTGA. The CDR3 has 13 amino acids. V lost 5 bases, J lost 4 bases, and 11 bases lay in between. As DNA, the CDR3 is TGTGCCAGCAGCCCAGGGATTACCACTGAAGCTTTCTTT. Its translation is CASSPGITTEAFF.

The chain couples TRBV4-1 to TRBJ1-5; D is unresolved. Germline lookup yields CDR1 MGHRA and CDR2 YSYEKL. The CDR3 loop spans 13 amino acids. The V end lost 0 bases, the J end lost 9 bases, and 9 bases lay between the germline ends. CDR3 loop: CASSQDRGGPQHF. The CDR3 DNA follows: TGCGCCAGCAGCCAAGATCGGGGTGGGCCCCAGCATTTT.